The clone carrying this T cell receptor beta chain showed up just once. Here immunoSEQ multiplex PCR was the method, and the copy in TCRdb shows in-frame clones only, minus some. The data contain about 200,000 clones, around four fifths of them singletons. Seattle-derived patients entered the study during active infection and were followed longitudinally. This entry is derived from a study of blood T cell repertoires in COVID-19. The length of the CDR3 is 15 residues. Germline values: CDR1 SGHDN, CDR2 FVKESK. V gave up 1 base and J gave up 6 bases, with 15 bases separating them. This clonotype was sampled from an older woman with COVID-19, enrolled during active disease. The sequencing sample was made of peripheral blood. The genes are TRBV14 and TRBJ1-2, with unresolved D. The CDR3 bases are TGTGCCAGCAGCCAAGCAGTCTTCAGTGTCCATGGCTACACCTTC. This encodes CASSQAVFSVHGYTF.